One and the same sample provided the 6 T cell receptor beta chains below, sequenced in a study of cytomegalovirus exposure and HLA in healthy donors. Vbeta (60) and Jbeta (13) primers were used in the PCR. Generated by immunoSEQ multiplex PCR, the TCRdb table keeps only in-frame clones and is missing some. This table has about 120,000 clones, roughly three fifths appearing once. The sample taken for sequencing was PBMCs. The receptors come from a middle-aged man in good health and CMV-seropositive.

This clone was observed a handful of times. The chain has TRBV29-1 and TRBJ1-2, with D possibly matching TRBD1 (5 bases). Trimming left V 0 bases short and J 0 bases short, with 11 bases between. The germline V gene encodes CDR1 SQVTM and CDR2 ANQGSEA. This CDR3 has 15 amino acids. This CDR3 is CSVEDGQPANYGYTF. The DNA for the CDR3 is TGCAGCGTTGAAGATGGACAACCAGCTAACTATGGCTACACCTTC.

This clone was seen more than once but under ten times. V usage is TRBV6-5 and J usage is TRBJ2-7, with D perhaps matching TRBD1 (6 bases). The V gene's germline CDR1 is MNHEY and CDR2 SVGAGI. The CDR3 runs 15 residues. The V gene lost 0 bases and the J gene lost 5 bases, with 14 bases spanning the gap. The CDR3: CASSYSSGDFDEQYF. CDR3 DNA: TGTGCCAGCAGTTACTCGTCAGGGGATTTTGACGAGCAGTACTTC.

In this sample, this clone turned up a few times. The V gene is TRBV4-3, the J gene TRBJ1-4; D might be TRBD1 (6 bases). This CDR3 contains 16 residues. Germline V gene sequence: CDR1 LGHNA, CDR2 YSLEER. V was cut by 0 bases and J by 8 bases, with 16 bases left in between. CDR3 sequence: CASSQDRPGGSEKLFF. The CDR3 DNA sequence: TGCGCCAGCAGCCAAGATCGTCCTGGGGGCTCCGAAAAACTGTTTTTT.

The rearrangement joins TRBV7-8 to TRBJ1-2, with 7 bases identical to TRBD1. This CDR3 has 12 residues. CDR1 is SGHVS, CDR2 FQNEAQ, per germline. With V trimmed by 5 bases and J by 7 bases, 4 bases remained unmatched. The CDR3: CASSQNRGGYTF. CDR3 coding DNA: TGTGCCAGCAGCCAGAACAGGGGTGGCTACACCTTC.

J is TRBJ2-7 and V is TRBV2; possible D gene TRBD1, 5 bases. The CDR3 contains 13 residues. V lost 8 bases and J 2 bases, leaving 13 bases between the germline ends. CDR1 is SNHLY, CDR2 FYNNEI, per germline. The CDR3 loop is CASFQTVTYEQYF. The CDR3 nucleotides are TGTGCCAGCTTCCAGACAGTGACCTACGAGCAGTACTTC.

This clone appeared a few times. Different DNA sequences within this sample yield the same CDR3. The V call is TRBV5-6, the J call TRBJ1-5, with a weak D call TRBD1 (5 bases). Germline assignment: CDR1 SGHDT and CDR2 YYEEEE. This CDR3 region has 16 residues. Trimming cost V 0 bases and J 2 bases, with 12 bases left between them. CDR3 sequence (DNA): TGTGCCAGCAGCTTGGCCCTAGGCAGGGGCAATCAGCCCCAGCATTTT. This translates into CASSLALGRGNQPQHF.